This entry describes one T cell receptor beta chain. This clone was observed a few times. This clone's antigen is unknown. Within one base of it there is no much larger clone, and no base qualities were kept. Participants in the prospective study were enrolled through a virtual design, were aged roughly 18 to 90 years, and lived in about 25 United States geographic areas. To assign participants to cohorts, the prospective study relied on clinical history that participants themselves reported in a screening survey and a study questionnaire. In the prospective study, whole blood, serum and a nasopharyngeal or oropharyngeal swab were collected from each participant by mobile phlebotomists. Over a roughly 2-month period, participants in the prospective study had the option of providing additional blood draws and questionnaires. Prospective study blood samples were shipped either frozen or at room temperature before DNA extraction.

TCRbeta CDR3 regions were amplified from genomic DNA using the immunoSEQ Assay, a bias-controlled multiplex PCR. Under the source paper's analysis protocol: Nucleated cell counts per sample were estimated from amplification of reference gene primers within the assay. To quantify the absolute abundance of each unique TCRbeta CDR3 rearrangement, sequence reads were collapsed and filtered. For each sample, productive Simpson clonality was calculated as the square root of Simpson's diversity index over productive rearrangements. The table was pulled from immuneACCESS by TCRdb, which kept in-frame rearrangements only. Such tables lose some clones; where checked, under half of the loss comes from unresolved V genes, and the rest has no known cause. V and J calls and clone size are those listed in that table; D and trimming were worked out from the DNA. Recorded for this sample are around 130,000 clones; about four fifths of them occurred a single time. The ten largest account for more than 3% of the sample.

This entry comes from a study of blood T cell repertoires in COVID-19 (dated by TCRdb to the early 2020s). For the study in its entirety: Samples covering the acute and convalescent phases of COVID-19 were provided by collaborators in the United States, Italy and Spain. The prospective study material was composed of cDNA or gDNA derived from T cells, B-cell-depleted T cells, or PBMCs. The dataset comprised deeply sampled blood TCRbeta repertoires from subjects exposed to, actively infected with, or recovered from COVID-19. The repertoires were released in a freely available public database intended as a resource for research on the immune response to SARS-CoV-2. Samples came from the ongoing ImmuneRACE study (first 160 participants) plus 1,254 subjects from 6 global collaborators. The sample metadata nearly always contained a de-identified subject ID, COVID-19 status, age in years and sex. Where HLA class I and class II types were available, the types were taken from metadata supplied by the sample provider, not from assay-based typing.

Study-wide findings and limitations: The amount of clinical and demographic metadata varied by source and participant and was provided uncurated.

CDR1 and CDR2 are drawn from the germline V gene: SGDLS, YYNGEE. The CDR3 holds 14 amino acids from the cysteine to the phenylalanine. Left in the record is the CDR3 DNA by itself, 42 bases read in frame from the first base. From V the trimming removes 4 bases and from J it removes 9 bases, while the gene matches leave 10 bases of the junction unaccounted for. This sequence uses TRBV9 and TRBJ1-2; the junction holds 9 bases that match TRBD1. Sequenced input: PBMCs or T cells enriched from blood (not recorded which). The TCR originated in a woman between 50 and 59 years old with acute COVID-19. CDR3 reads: CASSPDRGILSYTF. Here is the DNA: TGTGCCAGCAGCCCCGACAGGGGGATTCTCAGCTACACCTTC.